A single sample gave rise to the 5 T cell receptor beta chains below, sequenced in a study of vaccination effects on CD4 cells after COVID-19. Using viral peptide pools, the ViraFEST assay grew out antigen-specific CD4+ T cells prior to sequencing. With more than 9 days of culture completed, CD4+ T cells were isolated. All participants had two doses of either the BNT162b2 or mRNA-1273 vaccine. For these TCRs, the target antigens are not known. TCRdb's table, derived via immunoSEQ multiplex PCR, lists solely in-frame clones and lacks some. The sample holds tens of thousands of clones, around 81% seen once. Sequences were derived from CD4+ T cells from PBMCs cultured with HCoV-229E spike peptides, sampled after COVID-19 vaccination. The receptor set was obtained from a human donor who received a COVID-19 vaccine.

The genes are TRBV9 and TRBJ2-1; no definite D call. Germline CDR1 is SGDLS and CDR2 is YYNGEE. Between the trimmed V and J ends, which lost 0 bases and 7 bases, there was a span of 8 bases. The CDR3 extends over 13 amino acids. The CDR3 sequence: CASSVGLPNEQFF. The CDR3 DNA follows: TGTGCCAGCAGCGTAGGACTTCCAAATGAGCAGTTCTTC.

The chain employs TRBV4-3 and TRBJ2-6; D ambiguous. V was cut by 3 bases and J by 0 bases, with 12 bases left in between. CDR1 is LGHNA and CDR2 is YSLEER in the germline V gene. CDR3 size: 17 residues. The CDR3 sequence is CASSQLAGYSGANVLTF. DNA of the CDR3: TGCGCCAGCAGCCAGTTAGCAGGATACTCTGGGGCCAACGTCCTGACTTTC.

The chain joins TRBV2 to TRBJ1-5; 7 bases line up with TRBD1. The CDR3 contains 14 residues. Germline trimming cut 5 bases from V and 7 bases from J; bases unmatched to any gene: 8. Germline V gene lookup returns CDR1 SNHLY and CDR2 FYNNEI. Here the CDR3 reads CASSNKGARQPQHF. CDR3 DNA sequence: TGTGCCAGCAGTAATAAGGGGGCAAGGCAGCCCCAGCATTTT.

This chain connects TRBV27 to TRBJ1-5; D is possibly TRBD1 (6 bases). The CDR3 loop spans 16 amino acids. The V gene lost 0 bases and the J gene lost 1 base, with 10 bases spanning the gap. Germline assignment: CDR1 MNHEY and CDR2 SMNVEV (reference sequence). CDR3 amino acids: CASSLSRGNSNQPQHF. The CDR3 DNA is TGTGCCAGCAGTTTATCGAGGGGGAACAGCAATCAGCCCCAGCATTTT.

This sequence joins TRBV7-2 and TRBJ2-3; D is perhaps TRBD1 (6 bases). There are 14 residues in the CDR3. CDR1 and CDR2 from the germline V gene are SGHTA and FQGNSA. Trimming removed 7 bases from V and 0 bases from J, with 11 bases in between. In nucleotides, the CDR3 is TGTGCCAGCACTTCAGGGGACAGCACAGATACGCAGTATTTT. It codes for CASTSGDSTDTQYF.